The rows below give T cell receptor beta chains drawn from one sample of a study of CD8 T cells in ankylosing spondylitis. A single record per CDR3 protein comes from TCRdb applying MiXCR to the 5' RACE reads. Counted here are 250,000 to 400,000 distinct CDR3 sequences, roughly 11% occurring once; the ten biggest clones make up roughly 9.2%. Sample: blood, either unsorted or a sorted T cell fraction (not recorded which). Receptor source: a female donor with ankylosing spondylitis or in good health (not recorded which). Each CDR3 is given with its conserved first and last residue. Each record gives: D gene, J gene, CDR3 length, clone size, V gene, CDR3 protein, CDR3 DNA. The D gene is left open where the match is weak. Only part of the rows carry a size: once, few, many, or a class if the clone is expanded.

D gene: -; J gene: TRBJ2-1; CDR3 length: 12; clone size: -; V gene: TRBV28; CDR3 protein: CASSLTCNEQFF; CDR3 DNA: TGTGCCAGCAGTTTGACCTGCAATGAGCAGTTCTTC
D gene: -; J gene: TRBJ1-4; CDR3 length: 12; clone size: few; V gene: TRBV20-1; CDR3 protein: CSARQGNEKLFF; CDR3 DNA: TGCAGTGCTAGACAGGGTAATGAAAAACTGTTTTTT
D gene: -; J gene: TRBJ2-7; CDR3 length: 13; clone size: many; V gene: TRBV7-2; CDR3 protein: CATYRDSAYEQYF; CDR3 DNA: TGTGCCACATATCGGGACTCTGCCTACGAGCAGTACTTC
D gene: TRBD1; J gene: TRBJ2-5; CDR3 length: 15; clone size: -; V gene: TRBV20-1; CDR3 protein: CSARLGTGPQETQYF; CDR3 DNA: TGCAGTGCTCGCCTCGGGACAGGGCCCCAAGAGACCCAGTACTTC
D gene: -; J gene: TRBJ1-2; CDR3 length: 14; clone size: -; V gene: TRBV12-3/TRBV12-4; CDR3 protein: CASSFVRGNYGYTF; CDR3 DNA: TGTGCCAGCAGTTTTGTCAGGGGAAACTATGGCTACACCTTC
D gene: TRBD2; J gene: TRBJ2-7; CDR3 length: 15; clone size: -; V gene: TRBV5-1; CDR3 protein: CASSLDIGGAYEQYF; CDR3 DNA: TGCGCCAGCAGCTTGGATATCGGGGGGGCCTACGAGCAGTACTTC
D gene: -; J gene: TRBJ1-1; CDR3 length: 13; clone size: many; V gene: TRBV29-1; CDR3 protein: CSEKRKLNTEAFF; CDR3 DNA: TGCAGCGAGAAAAGAAAGTTGAACACTGAAGCTTTCTTT
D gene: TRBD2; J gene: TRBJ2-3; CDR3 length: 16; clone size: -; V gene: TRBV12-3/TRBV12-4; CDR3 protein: CASSLYGGGATDTQYF; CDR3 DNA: TGTGCCAGCAGTTTATATGGCGGGGGGGCTACAGATACGCAGTATTTT
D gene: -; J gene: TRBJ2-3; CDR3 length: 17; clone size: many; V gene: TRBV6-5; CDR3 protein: CASSYSSLLSFTDTQYF; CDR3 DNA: TGTGCCAGCAGTTACTCCTCTCTCTTGTCCTTCACAGATACGCAGTATTTT
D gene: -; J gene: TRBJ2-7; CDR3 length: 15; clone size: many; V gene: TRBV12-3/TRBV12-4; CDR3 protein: CASSPQLGATYEQYF; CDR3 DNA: TGTGCCAGCAGCCCACAACTGGGGGCGACCTACGAGCAGTACTTC
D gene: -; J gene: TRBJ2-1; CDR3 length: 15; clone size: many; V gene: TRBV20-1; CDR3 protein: CSAPSRTNSYNEQFF; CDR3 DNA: TGCAGTGCCCCATCCCGAACTAACTCCTACAATGAGCAGTTCTTC
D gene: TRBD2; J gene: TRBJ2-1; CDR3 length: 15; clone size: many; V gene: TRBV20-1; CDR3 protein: CSATVAGSSYNEQFF; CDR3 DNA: TGCAGTGCTACCGTAGCGGGGAGCTCCTACAATGAGCAGTTCTTC
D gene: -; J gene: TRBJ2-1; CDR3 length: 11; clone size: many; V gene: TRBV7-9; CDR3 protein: CASSLLTGDFF; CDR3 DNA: TGTGCCAGCAGCTTATTAACGGGAGATTTCTTC
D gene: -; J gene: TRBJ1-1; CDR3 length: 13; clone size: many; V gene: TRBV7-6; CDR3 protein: CAIGPKRNTEAFF; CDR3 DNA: TGTGCCATAGGACCCAAACGGAACACTGAAGCTTTCTTT
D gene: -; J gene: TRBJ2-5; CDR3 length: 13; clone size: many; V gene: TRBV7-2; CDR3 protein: CASSLPSQETQYF; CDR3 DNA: TGTGCCAGCAGTCTTCCCAGTCAAGAGACCCAGTACTTC
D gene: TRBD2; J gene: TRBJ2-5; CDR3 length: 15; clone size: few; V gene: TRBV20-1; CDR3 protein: CSARPTSGVGFTQYF; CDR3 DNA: TGCAGTGCCCGGCCGACTAGCGGGGTGGGATTTACCCAGTACTTC
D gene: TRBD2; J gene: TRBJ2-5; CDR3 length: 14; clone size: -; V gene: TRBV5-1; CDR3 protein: CASYPTGGPETQYF; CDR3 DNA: TGCGCCAGCTATCCAACGGGGGGGCCGGAGACCCAGTACTTC
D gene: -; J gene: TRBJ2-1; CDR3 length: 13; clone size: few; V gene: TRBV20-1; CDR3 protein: CSARDAGANEQFF; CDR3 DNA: TGCAGTGCTAGAGACGCAGGGGCCAATGAGCAGTTCTTC
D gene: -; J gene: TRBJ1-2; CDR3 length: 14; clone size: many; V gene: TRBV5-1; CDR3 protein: CASSLDGGGNGYTF; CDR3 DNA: TGCGCCAGCAGCTTGGACGGGGGAGGTAATGGCTACACCTTC
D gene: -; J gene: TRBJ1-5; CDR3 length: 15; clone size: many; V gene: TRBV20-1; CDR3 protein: CSARHGRISNQPQHF; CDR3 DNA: TGCAGTGCTCGACATGGACGGATTAGCAATCAGCCCCAGCATTTT
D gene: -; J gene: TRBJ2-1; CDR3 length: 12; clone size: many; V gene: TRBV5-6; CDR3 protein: CASSVTTSEQFF; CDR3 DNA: TGTGCCAGCAGCGTGACTACGAGTGAGCAGTTCTTC
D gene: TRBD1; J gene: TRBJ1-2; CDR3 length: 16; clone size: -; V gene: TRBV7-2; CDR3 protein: CASSSFQDRVKGGYTF; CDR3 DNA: TGTGCCAGCAGCTCCTTTCAGGACAGGGTAAAGGGTGGCTACACCTTC
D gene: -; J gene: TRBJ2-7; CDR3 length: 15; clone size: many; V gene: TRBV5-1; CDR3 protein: CASSLVPVSSYEQYF; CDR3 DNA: TGCGCCAGCAGCTTGGTGCCGGTTAGCTCCTACGAGCAGTACTTC
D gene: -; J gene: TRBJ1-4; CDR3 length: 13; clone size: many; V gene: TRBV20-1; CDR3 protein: CSARDDGLGKLFF; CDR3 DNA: TGCAGTGCTAGAGATGATGGGTTGGGAAAACTGTTTTTT
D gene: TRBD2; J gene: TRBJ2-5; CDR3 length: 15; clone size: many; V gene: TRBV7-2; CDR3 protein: CASSPSGGPLETQYF; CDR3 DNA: TGTGCCAGCAGCCCTTCGGGAGGGCCATTAGAGACCCAGTACTTC
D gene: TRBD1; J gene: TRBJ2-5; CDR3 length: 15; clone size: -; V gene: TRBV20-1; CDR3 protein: CSARDGQGGEETQYF; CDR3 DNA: TGCAGTGCTAGAGACGGACAGGGTGGTGAAGAGACCCAGTACTTC